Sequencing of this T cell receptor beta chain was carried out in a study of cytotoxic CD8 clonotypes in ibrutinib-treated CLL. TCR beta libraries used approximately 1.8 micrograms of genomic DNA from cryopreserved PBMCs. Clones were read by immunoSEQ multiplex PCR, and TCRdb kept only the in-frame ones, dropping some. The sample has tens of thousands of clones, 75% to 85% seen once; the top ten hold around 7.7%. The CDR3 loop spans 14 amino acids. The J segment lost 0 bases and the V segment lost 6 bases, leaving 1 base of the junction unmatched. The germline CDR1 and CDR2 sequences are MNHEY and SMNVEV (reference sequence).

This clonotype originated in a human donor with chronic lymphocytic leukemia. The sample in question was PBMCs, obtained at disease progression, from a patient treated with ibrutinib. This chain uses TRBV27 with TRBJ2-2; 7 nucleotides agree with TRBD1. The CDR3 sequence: CASRGTANTGELFF. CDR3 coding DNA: TGTGCCAGCAGGGGGACAGCGAACACCGGGGAGCTGTTTTTT.